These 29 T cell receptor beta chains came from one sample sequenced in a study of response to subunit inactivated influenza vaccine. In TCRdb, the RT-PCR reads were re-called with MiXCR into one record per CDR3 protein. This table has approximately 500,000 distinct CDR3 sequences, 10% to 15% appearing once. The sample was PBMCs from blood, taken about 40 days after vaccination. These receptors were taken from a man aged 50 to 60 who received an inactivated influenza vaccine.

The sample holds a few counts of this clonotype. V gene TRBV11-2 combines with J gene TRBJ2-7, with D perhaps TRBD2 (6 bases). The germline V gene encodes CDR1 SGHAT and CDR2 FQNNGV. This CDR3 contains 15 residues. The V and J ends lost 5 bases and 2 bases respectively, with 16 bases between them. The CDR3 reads CASSPGTANTYEQYF. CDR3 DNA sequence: TGTGCCAGCAGCCCCGGGACTGCAAACACCTACGAGCAGTACTTC. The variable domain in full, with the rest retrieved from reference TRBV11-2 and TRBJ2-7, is EAGVAQSPRYKIIEKRQSVAFWCNPISGHATLYWYQQILGQGPKLLIQFQNNGVVDDSQLPKDRFSAERLKGVDSTLKIQPAKLEDSAVYLCASSPGTANTYEQYFGPGTRLTVT.

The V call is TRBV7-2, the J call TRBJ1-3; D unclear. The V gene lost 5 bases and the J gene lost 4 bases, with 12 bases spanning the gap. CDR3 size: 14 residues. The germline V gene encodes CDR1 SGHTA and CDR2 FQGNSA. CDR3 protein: CASSPWTVGNTIYF. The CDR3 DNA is TGTGCCAGCAGCCCCTGGACGGTCGGAAACACCATATATTTT.

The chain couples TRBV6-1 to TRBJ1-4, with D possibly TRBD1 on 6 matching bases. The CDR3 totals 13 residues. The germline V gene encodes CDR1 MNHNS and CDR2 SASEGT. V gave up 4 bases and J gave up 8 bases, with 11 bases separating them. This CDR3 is CASSGRGEEKLFF. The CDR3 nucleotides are TGTGCCAGCAGTGGGAGGGGGGAAGAAAAACTGTTTTTT.

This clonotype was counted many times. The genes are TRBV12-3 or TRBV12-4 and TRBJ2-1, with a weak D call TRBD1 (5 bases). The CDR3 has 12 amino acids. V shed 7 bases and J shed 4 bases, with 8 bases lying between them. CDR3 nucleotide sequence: TGTGCCAGCAACCCAGGGTACAATGAGCAGTTCTTC. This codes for CASNPGYNEQFF.

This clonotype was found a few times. CDR3 loop: CASRLTGAGTGELFF. In DNA form, the CDR3 reads TGTGCCAGCAGGCTTACGGGTGCCGGCACCGGGGAGCTGTTTTTT. This rearrangement joins TRBV6-1 to TRBJ2-2; D gene uncertain. Trimming shortened V by 6 bases and J by 4 bases, and 15 bases separated the two germline ends. Germline V gene sequence: CDR1 MNHNS, CDR2 SASEGT. CDR3 length: 15 residues.

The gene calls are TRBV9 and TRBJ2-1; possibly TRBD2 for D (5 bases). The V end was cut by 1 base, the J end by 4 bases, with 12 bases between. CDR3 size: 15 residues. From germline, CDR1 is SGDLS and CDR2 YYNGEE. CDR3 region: CASSVRSSEYNEQFF. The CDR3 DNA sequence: TGTGCCAGCAGCGTACGAAGTAGCGAGTACAATGAGCAGTTCTTC.

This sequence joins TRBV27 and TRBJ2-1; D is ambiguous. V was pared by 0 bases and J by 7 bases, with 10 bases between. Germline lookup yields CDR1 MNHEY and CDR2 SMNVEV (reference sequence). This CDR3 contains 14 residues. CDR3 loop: CASSLSLGLNEQFF. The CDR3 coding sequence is TGTGCCAGCAGTTTATCTCTGGGGTTGAATGAGCAGTTCTTC.

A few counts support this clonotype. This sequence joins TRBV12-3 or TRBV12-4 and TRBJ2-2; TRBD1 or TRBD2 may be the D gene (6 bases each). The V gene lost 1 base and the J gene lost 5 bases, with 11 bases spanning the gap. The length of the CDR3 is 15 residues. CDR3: CASSLGGALTGELFF. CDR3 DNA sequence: TGTGCCAGCAGTTTAGGGGGGGCGTTGACCGGGGAGCTGTTTTTT.

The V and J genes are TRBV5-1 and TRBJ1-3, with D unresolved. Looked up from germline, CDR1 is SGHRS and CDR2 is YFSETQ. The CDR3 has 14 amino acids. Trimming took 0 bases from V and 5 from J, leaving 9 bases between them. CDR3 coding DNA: TGCGCCAGCAGCTTGGGCGCGGAGCGAAACACCATATATTTT. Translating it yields CASSLGAERNTIYF.

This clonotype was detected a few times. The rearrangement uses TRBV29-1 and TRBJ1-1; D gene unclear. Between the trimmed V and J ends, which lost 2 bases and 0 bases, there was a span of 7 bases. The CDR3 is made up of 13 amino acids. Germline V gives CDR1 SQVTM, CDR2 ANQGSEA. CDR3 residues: CSVERGMNTEAFF. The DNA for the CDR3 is TGCAGCGTTGAAAGAGGAATGAACACTGAAGCTTTCTTT.

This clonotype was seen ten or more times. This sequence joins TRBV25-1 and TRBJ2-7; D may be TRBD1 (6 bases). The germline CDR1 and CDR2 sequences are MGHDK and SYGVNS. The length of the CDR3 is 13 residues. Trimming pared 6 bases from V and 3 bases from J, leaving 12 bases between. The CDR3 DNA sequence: TGTGCCAGCAGCGACGACAGGAACTACGAGCAGTACTTC. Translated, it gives CASSDDRNYEQYF.

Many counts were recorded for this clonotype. The CDR3 loop reads CSVARDTTEAFF. The CDR3 DNA sequence: TGCAGCGTCGCCCGGGACACCACTGAAGCTTTCTTT. The J gene is TRBJ1-1, the V gene TRBV29-1; weak D call: TRBD1 (6 bases). The CDR3 has 12 amino acids. Germline assignment: CDR1 SQVTM and CDR2 ANQGSEA. Trimming pared 6 bases from V and 4 bases from J, leaving 12 bases between.

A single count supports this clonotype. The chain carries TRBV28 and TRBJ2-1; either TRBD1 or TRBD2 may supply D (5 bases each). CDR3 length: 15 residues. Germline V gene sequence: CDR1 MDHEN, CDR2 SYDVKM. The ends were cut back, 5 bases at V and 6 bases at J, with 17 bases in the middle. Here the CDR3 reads CASSPYGGHRNEQFF. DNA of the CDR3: TGTGCCAGCAGTCCATATGGAGGACATCGCAATGAGCAGTTCTTC.

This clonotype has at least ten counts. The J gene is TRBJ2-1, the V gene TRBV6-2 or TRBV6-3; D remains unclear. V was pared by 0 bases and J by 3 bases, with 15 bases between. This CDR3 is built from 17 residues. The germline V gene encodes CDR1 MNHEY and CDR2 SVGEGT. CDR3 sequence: CASSYSPPDGLYNEQFF. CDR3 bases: TGTGCCAGCAGTTACTCCCCTCCGGACGGCCTCTACAATGAGCAGTTCTTC.

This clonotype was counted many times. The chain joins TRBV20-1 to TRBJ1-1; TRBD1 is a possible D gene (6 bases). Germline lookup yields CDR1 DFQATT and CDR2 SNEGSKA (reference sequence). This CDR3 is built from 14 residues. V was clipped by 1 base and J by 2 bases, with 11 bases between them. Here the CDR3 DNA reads TGCAGTGCTAGAGCGGGACACTCCAACACTGAAGCTTTCTTT. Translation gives CSARAGHSNTEAFF.

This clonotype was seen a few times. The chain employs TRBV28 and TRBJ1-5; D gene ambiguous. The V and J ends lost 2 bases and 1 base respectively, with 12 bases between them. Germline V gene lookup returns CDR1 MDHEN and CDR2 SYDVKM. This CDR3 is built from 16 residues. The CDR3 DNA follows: TGTGCCAGCAGTTTACCAGGACCTCAGAGCAATCAGCCCCAGCATTTT. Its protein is CASSLPGPQSNQPQHF. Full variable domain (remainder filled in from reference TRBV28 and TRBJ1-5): DVKVTQSSRYLVKRTGEKVFLECVQDMDHENMFWYRQDPGLGLRLIYFSYDVKMKEKGDIPEGYSVSREKKERFSLILESASTNQTSMYLCASSLPGPQSNQPQHFGDGTRLSIL.

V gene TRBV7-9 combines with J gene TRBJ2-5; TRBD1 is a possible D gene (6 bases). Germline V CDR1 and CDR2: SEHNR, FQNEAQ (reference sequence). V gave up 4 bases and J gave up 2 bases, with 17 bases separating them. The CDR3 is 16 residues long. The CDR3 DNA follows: TGTGCCAGCAGCTGGAGACCGGGACAACCACAAGAGACCCAGTACTTC. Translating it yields CASSWRPGQPQETQYF.

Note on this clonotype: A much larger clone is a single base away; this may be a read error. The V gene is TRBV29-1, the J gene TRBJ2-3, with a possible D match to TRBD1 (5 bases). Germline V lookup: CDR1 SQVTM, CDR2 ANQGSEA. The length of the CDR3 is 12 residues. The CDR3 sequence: CCIRQISDTQYF. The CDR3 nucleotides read TGCTGCATACGACAGATATCAGATACGCAGTATTTT.

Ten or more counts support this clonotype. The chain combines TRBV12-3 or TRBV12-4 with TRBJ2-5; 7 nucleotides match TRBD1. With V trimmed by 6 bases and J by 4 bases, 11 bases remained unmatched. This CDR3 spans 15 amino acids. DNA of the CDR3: TGTGCCAGCAGCATGACCCACAGGGGTAGAGAGACCCAGTACTTC. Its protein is CASSMTHRGRETQYF.

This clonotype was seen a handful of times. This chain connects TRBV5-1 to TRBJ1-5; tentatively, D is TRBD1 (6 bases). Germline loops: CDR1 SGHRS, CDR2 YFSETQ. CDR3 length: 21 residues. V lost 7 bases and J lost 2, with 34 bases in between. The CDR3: CASGDLEGGMSRGYGNQPQHF. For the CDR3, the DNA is TGCGCCAGCGGAGATTTAGAGGGGGGTATGAGTAGGGGCTATGGCAATCAGCCCCAGCATTTT.

In nucleotides, the CDR3 is TGCGCCAGCAGCTTGGAAATAGCGGGAGGGTTTTCCTACGAGCAGTACTTC. It specifies CASSLEIAGGFSYEQYF. This chain uses TRBV5-1 with TRBJ2-7, with 11 bases identical to TRBD2. The germline V gene has CDR1 SGHRS and CDR2 YFSETQ. The CDR3 spans 17 residues. The V and J ends lost 0 bases and 1 base, in that order; junction bases with no gene match: 6.

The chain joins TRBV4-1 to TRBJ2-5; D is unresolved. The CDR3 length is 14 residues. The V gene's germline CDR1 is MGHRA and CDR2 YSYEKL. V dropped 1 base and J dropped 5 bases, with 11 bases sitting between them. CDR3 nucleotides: TGCGCCAGCAGCCAAGGGAGTTCACGGGAGACCCAGTACTTC. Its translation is CASSQGSSRETQYF.

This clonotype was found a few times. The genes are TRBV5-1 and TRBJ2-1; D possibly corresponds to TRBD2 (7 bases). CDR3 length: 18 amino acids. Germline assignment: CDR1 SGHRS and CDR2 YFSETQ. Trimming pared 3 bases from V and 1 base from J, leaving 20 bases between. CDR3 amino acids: CASSSIRGAKESYNEQFF. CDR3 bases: TGCGCCAGCAGCTCCATACGGGGGGCGAAAGAATCCTACAATGAGCAGTTCTTC.

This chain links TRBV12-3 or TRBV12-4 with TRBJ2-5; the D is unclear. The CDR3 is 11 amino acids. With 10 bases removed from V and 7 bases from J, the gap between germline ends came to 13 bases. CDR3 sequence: CAIGTLGTQYF. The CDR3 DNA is TGTGCCATCGGCACCTTGGGGACCCAGTACTTC.

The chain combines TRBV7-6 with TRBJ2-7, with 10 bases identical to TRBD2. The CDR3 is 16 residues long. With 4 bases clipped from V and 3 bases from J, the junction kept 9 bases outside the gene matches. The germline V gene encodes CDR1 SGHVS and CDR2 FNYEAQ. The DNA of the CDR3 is TGTGCCAGCAGCTCTCGATTAGCGGGAGGCATCTACGAGCAGTACTTC. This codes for CASSSRLAGGIYEQYF.

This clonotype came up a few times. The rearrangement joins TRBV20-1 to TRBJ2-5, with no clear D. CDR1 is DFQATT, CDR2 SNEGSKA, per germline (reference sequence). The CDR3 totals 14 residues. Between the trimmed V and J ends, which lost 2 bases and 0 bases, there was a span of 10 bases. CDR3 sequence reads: CSARSVTNQETQYF. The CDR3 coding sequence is TGCAGTGCTAGATCGGTGACAAACCAAGAGACCCAGTACTTC.

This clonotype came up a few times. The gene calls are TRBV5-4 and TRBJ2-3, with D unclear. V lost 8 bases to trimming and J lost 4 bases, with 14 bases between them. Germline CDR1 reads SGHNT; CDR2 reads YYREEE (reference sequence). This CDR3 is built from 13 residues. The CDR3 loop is CASATWLADTQYF. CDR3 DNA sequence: TGTGCCAGTGCCACCTGGTTAGCAGATACGCAGTATTTT.

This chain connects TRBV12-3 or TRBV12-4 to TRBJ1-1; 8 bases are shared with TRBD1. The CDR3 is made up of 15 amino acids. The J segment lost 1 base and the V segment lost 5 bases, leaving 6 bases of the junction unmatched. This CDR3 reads CASSRPGQANTEAFF. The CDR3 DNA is TGTGCCAGCAGTCGGCCGGGACAGGCGAACACTGAAGCTTTCTTT.

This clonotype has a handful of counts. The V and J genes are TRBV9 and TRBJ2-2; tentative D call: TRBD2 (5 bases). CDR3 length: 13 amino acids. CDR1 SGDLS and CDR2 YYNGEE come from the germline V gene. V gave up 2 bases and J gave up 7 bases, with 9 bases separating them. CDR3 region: CASSVGLIGELFF. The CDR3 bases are TGTGCCAGCAGCGTTGGACTTATCGGGGAGCTGTTTTTT.